These T cell receptor beta chains were read from a single sample in a study of response to subunit inactivated influenza vaccine. TCRdb recomputed calls from the RT-PCR reads with MiXCR, one row per CDR3 protein. The sample holds over 450,000 distinct CDR3 sequences, 10% to 15% seen once. The sample consisted of PBMCs from blood, taken roughly 45 days after vaccination. The source is a man in his fifties who received an inactivated influenza vaccine. Each CDR3 is given with its conserved first and last residue. A D gene is named only where the DNA matches it firmly. Clone size is stated in some rows and not others, as once, few, many or a class when expanded.

D gene	V gene	J gene	clone size	CDR3 protein	CDR3 DNA
.	TRBV6-5	TRBJ2-6	few	CASSYSSGVGLVLTF	TGTGCCAGCAGTTACTCGTCCGGGGTAGGACTCGTCCTGACTTTC
TRBD2	TRBV5-1	TRBJ2-7	many	CASSPRLAGKDEQYF	TGCGCCAGCAGCCCAAGACTAGCGGGAAAGGACGAGCAGTACTTC
.	TRBV9	TRBJ2-2	many	CASSVLPRWTGELFF	TGTGCCAGCAGCGTACTGCCCCGCTGGACCGGGGAGCTGTTTTTT
.	TRBV10-3	TRBJ2-1	.	CAIQGGSSYNEQFF	TGTGCCATCCAGGGGGGGTCATCCTACAATGAGCAGTTCTTC
TRBD2	TRBV4-2	TRBJ2-7	few	CASSQDGTSETYEQYF	TGTGCCAGCAGCCAAGATGGGACTAGCGAGACCTACGAGCAGTACTTC
.	TRBV28	TRBJ2-1	few	CASSDSGTAYNEQFF	TGTGCCAGCAGTGATAGCGGGACAGCCTACAATGAGCAGTTCTTC
.	TRBV3-1	TRBJ1-6	many	CASSLRNSPLHF	TGTGCCAGCAGCTTACGTAATTCACCCCTCCACTTT
TRBD1	TRBV4-1	TRBJ1-5	few	CASSQADRRQPQHF	TGCGCCAGCAGCCAAGCGGACAGGAGGCAGCCCCAGCATTTT
TRBD2	TRBV11-1	TRBJ2-1	few	CASSLLAGGRVAEQFF	TGTGCCAGCAGCTTACTAGCGGGTGGGCGGGTGGCTGAGCAGTTCTTC
.	TRBV10-3	TRBJ2-5	.	CAISRPGETQYF	TGTGCCATCAGTCGGCCGGGAGAGACCCAGTACTTC
.	TRBV21-1	TRBJ2-1	few	CASSRESSDNEQFF	TGTGCCAGCTCTCGTGAGAGCTCCGACAATGAGCAGTTCTTC
.	TRBV7-9	TRBJ1-1	.	CASTITPTVEAFF	TGTGCCAGCACCATTACCCCTACGGTTGAAGCTTTCTTT
TRBD1	TRBV6-2/TRBV6-3	TRBJ1-4	.	CAISLNRGEKLFF	TGTGCCATCAGCCTGAACAGGGGTGAAAAACTGTTTTTT
.	TRBV6-2/TRBV6-3	TRBJ2-3	few	CASRHWAGTDTQYF	TGTGCCAGCAGACACTGGGCAGGCACAGATACGCAGTATTTT
TRBD2	TRBV20-1	TRBJ2-3	few	CSARDLAGGIQIGQYF	TGCAGTGCTAGAGATCTGGCGGGGGGGATACAGATAGGGCAGTATTTT
.	TRBV5-4	TRBJ1-1	few	CASSLAGSGFSYGEDTEAFF	TGTGCCAGCAGCTTGGCAGGGTCAGGGTTTAGTTACGGGGAGGACACTGAAGCTTTCTTT
.	TRBV3-1	TRBJ2-1	few	CASSQSHGGGSYNEQFF	TGTGCCAGCAGCCAATCCCATGGGGGAGGCTCCTACAATGAGCAGTTCTTC
TRBD2	TRBV15	TRBJ2-4	.	CATSRTSGLLLAKNIQYF	TGTGCCACCAGCAGGACTAGCGGGTTGTTGCTAGCCAAAAACATTCAGTACTTC
TRBD1	TRBV27	TRBJ2-7	few	CASSPAGTDSYEQYF	TGTGCCAGCAGTCCCGCCGGGACAGACTCCTACGAGCAGTACTTC
TRBD2	TRBV4-2	TRBJ2-7	.	CASSHSPGTISYYEQYF	TGTGCCAGCAGCCACTCACCTGGGACTATCTCCTACTACGAGCAGTACTTC
.	TRBV12-3/TRBV12-4	TRBJ2-5	.	CASGTLGTQYF	TGTGCCAGCGGCACCTTGGGGACCCAGTACTTC
.	TRBV4-1	TRBJ2-7	few	CASQEPQASYEQYF	TGCGCCAGCCAAGAACCCCAGGCTTCCTACGAGCAGTACTTC
TRBD1	TRBV5-6	TRBJ2-3	many	CASAPVGRGRPDTQYF	TGTGCCAGCGCACCCGTGGGTAGGGGGCGCCCAGATACGCAGTATTTT
.	TRBV28	TRBJ1-2	many	CASSLYEARRNGYTF	TGTGCCAGCAGTTTATATGAGGCCCGCCGCAATGGCTACACCTTC
.	TRBV28	TRBJ1-2	few	CASKDQGREGYTF	TGTGCCAGCAAAGACCAGGGCAGGGAGGGCTACACCTTC
TRBD1	TRBV5-5	TRBJ1-4	.	CASSWGTGPNEKLFF	TGTGCCAGCAGCTGGGGGACAGGCCCTAATGAAAAACTGTTTTTT
TRBD2	TRBV18	TRBJ2-1	few	CASSPRGGSYNEQFF	TGTGCCAGCTCACCTCGGGGGGGCTCCTACAATGAGCAGTTCTTC
TRBD2	TRBV4-3	TRBJ2-1	few	CASSARTSGGSTFF	TGCGCCAGCAGCGCCCGGACTAGCGGAGGTTCAACGTTCTTC
.	TRBV28	TRBJ2-1	few	CASSLSPPWWQFF	TGTGCCAGCAGTTTATCCCCCCCGTGGTGGCAGTTCTTC
.	TRBV20-1	TRBJ2-5	.	CSARSAGPETQYF	TGCAGTGCTAGGTCGGCGGGTCCAGAGACCCAGTACTTC
.	TRBV6-2/TRBV6-3	TRBJ2-7	few	CASSAPAKGWGEQYF	TGTGCCAGCAGCGCGCCCGCGAAGGGATGGGGAGAGCAGTACTTC
.	TRBV12-3/TRBV12-4	TRBJ2-1	many	CASSPFLSSYNEQFF	TGTGCCAGCAGTCCCTTTTTGAGCTCCTACAATGAGCAGTTCTTC
.	TRBV20-1	TRBJ1-3	.	CSARAGSSGNTIYF	TGCAGTGCTAGAGCCGGGAGCTCTGGAAACACCATATATTTT
TRBD2	TRBV12-3/TRBV12-4	TRBJ2-5	.	CASSLGGGVKTQYF	TGTGCCAGCAGTTTGGGGGGGGGTGTGAAGACCCAGTACTTC
.	TRBV2	TRBJ2-1	.	CASARVGNEQFF	TGTGCCAGCGCCCGAGTGGGGAATGAGCAGTTCTTC
.	TRBV6-2/TRBV6-3	TRBJ1-1	.	CASSYWREPNTEAFF	TGTGCCAGCAGTTACTGGCGGGAACCGAACACTGAAGCTTTCTTT
.	TRBV5-1	TRBJ2-5	.	CASSLTRTQETQYF	TGCGCCAGCAGCTTGACAAGGACCCAAGAGACCCAGTACTTC
TRBD1	TRBV29-1	TRBJ1-2	few	CSVIPGTGGRGYTF	TGCAGCGTGATACCCGGGACAGGGGGTCGCGGCTACACCTTC
.	TRBV28	TRBJ1-4	few	CASTRTYIEKLFF	TGTGCCAGCACCAGGACTTACATTGAAAAACTGTTTTTT
TRBD2	TRBV10-2	TRBJ2-3	many	CASSEGWTSGLQLTDTQYF	TGCGCCAGCAGTGAGGGATGGACTAGCGGGCTCCAGCTCACAGATACGCAGTATTTT
.	TRBV27	TRBJ2-2	.	CASKLLGQGTGELFF	TGTGCCAGCAAACTATTGGGGCAGGGGACCGGGGAGCTGTTTTTT
.	TRBV28	TRBJ2-1	few	CASSLQRAHNNEQFF	TGTGCCAGCAGTCTCCAGAGGGCGCATAACAATGAGCAGTTCTTC
.	TRBV7-8	TRBJ2-7	many	CASSFPNRTATGFEQYF	TGTGCCAGCAGCTTTCCAAACCGGACAGCCACGGGTTTCGAGCAGTACTTC
TRBD1	TRBV27	TRBJ1-1	few	CASSPTGGWVPEAFF	TGTGCCAGCAGTCCAACAGGGGGCTGGGTCCCTGAAGCTTTCTTT
TRBD2	TRBV20-1	TRBJ2-7	many	CSASGGADVGEQYF	TGCAGTGCTTCCGGGGGGGCGGACGTAGGCGAGCAGTACTTC
.	TRBV10-3	TRBJ1-1	.	CAIRTGRENTEAFF	TGTGCCATCAGGACGGGACGGGAGAACACTGAAGCTTTCTTT